The clone carrying this T cell receptor (beta chain) has just a few counts. Its antigen remains unknown. TCRdb re-called the reads with MiXCR, one entry per CDR3 protein. The top ten hold about 4.5% of the sample, which has roughly 300,000 distinct CDR3 sequences, 9.5% seen once. These data come from a study of T cell repertoires in cytomegalovirus infection. Findings and caveats of the study: Clonotype analysis showed dominance of the ex vivo response by HLA-C-restricted CMV-specific TCR beta clonotypes.

The length of the CDR3 is 17 residues. The V and J ends lost 3 bases and 0 bases respectively, with 14 bases between them. Germline CDR1 and CDR2: KGHDR and SFDVKD. This sequence joins TRBV24-1 and TRBJ2-1, with D perhaps matching TRBD1 (5 bases). The sequence was obtained from a human donor in good health (CMV status not recorded). Some clones in this sample may be carry-over from other donors' samples. Input material: PBMCs. CDR3 DNA: TGTGCCACCAGTGATCCTCGGGCCAGGGACTCCTACAATGAGCAGTTCTTC. Encoded protein: CATSDPRARDSYNEQFF.